This TCR beta chain was captured in a study of breast tumors, draining lymph nodes, adjacent tissues. TCRdb reprocessed the multiplex PCR reads via MiXCR and lists one record per CDR3 protein. This sample has about 63,000 distinct CDR3 sequences; 45% to 60% occur once, and the top ten carry around a fifth. V was trimmed by 5 bases and J by 0 bases, leaving 7 bases between them. Looked up from germline, CDR1 is MNHEY and CDR2 is SMNVEV (reference sequence). The CDR3 spans 14 residues. The table lists this clonotype with many counts. What it recognizes is unknown. Points from the study as a whole: The lymph node origin of tumor T cells was framed as consistent with a hypothesis, not demonstrated.

The TCR sequence derives from a female donor with breast cancer. Some clones in this sample may be carry-over from other donors' samples. The rearrangement links TRBV27 to TRBJ1-4; no firm D call. Sequences were obtained from breast tumor tissue. CDR3 sequence: CASSTGATNEKLFF. CDR3 in DNA: TGTGCCAGCAGTACCGGTGCAACTAATGAAAAACTGTTTTTT. Full variable domain (outside the CDR3, taken from reference TRBV27 and TRBJ1-4): EAQVTQNPRYLITVTGKKLTVTCSQNMNHEYMSWYRQDPGLGLRQIYYSMNVEVTDKGDVPEGYKVSRKEKRNFPLILESPSPNQTSLYFCASSTGATNEKLFFGSGTQLSVL.